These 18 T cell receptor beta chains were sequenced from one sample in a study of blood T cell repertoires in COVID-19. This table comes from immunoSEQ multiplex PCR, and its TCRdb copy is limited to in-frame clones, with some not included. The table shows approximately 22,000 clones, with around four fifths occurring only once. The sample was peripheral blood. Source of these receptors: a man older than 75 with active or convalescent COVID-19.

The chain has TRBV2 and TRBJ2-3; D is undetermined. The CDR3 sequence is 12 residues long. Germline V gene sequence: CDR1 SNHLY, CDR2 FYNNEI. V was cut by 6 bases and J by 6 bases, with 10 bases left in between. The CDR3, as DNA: TGTGCCAGCAGGGCGCGGCTTGATACGCAGTATTTT. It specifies CASRARLDTQYF.

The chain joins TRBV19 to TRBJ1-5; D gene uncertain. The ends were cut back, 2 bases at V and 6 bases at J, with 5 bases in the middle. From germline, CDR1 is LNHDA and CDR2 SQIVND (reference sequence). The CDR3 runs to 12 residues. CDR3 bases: TGTGCCAGTAGTATATCCAGTCAGCCCCAGCATTTT. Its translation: CASSISSQPQHF.

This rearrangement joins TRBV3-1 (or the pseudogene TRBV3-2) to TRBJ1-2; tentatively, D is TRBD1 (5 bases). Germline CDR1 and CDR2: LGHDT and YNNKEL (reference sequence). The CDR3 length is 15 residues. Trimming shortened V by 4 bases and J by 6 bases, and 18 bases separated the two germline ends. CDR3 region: CASSLTTVTVHGYTF. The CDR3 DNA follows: TGTGCCAGCAGCCTCACGACAGTGACGGTCCATGGCTACACCTTC.

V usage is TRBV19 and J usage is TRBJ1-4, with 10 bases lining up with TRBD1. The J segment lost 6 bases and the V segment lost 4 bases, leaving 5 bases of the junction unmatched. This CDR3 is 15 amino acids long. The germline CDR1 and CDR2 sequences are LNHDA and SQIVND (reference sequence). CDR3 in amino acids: CASSKRQGAYEKLFF. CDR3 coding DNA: TGTGCCAGTAGTAAGAGACAGGGGGCTTATGAAAAACTGTTTTTT.

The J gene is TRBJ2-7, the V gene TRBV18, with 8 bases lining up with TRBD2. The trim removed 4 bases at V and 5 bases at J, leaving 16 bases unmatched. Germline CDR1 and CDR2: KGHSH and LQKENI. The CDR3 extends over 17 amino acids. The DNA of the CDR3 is TGTGCCAGCTCACTACGAACGCCGGGACTAGGGAGGGACGAGCAGTACTTC. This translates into CASSLRTPGLGRDEQYF.

CDR3 in amino acids: CASKAGGHYNEQFF. The CDR3 nucleotides read TGTGCCAGCAAAGCGGGAGGGCACTACAATGAGCAGTTCTTC. The rearrangement uses TRBV18 and TRBJ2-1, with 10 nucleotides matching TRBD2. This CDR3 is 14 amino acids long. V lost 8 bases and J lost 3; bases outside the gene matches: 4. In germline, CDR1 is KGHSH, CDR2 LQKENI.

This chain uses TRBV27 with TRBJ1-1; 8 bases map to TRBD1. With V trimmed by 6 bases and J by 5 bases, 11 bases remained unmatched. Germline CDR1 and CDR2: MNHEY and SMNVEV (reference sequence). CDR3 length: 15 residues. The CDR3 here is CASSERGQGRTEAFF. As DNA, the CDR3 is TGTGCCAGCAGCGAACGCGGACAGGGTCGGACTGAAGCTTTCTTT.

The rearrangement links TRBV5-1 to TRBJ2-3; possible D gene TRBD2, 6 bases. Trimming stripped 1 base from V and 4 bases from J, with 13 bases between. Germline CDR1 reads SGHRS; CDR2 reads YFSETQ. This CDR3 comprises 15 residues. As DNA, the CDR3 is TGCGCCAGCAGCTTGCTTAGCGGAACTTCAGATACGCAGTATTTT. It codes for CASSLLSGTSDTQYF.

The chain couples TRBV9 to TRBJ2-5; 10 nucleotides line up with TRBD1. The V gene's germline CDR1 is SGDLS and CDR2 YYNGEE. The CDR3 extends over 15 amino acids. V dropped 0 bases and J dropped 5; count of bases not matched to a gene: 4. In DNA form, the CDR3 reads TGTGCCAGCAGCGTAGGACAGGGGGCATGGGAGACCCAGTACTTC. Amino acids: CASSVGQGAWETQYF.

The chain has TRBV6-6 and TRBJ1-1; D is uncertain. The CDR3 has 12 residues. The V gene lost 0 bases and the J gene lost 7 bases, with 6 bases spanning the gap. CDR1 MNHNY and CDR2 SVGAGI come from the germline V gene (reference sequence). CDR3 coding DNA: TGTGCCAGCAGTTACTCTTCGGGTGAAGCTTTCTTT. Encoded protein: CASSYSSGEAFF.

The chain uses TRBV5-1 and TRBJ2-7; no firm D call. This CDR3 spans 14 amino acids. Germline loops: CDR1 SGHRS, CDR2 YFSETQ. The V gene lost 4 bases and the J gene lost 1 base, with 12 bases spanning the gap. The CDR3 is CASSGGFDSYEQYF. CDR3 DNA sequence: TGCGCCAGCAGCGGCGGTTTTGATTCCTACGAGCAGTACTTC.

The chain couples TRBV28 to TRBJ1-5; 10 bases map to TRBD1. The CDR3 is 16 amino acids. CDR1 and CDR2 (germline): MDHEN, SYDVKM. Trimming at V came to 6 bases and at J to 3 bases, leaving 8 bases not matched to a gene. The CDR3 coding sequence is TGTGCCAGCAGGCCGCGGACAGGGGGACTCAATCAGCCCCAGCATTTT. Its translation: CASRPRTGGLNQPQHF.

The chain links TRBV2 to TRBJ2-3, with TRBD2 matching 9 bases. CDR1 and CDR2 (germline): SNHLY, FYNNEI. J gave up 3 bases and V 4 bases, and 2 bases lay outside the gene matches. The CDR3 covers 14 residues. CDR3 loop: CASSGGLATDTQYF. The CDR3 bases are TGTGCCAGCAGTGGTGGACTAGCGACAGATACGCAGTATTTT.

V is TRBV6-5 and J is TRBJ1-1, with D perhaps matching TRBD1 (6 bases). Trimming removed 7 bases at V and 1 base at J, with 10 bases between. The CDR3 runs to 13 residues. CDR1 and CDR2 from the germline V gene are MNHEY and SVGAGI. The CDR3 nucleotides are TGTGCCAGCAAGGTACAGGGGAACACTGAAGCTTTCTTT. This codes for CASKVQGNTEAFF.

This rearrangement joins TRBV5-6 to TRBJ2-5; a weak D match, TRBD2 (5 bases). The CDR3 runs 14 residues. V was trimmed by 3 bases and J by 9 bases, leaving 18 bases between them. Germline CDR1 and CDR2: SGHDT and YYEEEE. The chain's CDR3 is CASSYTGKQQAQYF. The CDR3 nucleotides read TGTGCCAGCAGCTATACCGGGAAACAGCAGGCCCAGTACTTC.

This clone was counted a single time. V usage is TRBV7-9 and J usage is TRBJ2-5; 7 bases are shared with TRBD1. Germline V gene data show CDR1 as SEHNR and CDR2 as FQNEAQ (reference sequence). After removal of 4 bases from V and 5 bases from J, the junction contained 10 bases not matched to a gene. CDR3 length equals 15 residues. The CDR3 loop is CASSSDRERGETQYF. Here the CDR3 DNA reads TGTGCCAGCAGCTCCGACAGGGAGAGGGGGGAGACCCAGTACTTC.

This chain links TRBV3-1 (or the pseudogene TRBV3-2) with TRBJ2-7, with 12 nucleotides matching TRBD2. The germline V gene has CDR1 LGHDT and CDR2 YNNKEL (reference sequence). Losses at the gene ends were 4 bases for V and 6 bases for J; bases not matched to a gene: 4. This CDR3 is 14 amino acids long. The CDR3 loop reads CASSLGLAGGEQYF. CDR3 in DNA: TGTGCCAGCAGCCTGGGACTAGCGGGCGGCGAGCAGTACTTC.

For the CDR3, the DNA is TGTGCCTGGAGCTCTTTGACAGGGCAGAACACCGGGGAGCTGTTTTTT. It is translated as CAWSSLTGQNTGELFF. J is TRBJ2-2 and V is TRBV30; TRBD1 matches at 7 bases. With 3 bases clipped from V and 1 base from J, the junction kept 8 bases outside the gene matches. The CDR3 extends over 16 amino acids. CDR1 is GTSNPN, CDR2 SVGIG, per germline (reference sequence).